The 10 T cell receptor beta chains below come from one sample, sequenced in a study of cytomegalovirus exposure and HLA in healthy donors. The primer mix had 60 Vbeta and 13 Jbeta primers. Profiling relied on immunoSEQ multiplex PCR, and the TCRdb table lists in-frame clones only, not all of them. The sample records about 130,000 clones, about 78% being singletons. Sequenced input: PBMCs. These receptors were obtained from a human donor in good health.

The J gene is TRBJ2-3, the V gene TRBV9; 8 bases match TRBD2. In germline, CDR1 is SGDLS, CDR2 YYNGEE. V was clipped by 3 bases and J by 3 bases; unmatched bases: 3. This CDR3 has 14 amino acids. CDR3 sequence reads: CASSGASGTDTQYF. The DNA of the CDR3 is TGTGCCAGCAGCGGGGCTAGCGGGACAGATACGCAGTATTTT.

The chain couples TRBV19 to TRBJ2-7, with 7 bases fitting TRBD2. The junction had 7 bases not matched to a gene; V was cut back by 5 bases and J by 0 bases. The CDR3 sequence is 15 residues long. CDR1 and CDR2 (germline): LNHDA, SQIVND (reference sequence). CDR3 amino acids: CASSAGLAVSYEQYF. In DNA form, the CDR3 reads TGTGCCAGTAGTGCAGGGCTAGCGGTCTCCTACGAGCAGTACTTC.

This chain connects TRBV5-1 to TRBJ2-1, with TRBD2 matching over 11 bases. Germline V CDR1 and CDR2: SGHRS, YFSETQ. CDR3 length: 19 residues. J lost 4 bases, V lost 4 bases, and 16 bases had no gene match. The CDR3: CASSLGRRLAGGSYNEQFF. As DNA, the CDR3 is TGCGCCAGCAGCCTTGGGCGGCGGCTAGCGGGAGGTTCTTACAATGAGCAGTTCTTC.

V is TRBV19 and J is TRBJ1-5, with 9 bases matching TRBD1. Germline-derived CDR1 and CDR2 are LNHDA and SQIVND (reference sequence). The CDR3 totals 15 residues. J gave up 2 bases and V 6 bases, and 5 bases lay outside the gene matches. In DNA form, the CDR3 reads TGTGCCAGTAGACTAGGACAGGGGCGCAATCAGCCCCAGCATTTT. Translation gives CASRLGQGRNQPQHF.

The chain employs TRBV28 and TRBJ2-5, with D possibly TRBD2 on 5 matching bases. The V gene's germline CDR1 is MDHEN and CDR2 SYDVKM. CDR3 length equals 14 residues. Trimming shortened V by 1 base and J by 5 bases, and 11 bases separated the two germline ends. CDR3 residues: CASSLSGRRETQYF. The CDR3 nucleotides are TGTGCCAGCAGTTTATCAGGCAGGAGGGAGACCCAGTACTTC.

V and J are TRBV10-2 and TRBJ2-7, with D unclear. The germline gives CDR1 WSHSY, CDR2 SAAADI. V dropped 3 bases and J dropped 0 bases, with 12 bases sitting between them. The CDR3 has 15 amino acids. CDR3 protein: CASSEYQRSSYEQYF. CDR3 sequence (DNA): TGCGCCAGCAGTGAATACCAAAGGAGCTCCTACGAGCAGTACTTC.

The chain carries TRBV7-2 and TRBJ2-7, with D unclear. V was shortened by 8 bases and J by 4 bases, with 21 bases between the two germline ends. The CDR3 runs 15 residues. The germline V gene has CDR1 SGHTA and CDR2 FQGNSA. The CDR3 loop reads CASALPELSGYEQYF. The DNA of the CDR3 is TGTGCCAGCGCCCTCCCTGAGCTATCCGGGTACGAGCAGTACTTC.

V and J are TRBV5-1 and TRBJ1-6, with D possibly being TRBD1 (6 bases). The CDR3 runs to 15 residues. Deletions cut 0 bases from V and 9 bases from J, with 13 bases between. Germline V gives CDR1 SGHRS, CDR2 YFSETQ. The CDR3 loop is CASSLGRTVSSPLHF. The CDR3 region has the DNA TGCGCCAGCAGCTTGGGGAGGACAGTTTCTTCACCCCTCCACTTT.

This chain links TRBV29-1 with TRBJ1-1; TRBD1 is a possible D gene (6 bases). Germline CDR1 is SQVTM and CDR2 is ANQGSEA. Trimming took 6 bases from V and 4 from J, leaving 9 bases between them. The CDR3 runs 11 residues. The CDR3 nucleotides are TGCAGCGTGGGACAAATCACTGAAGCTTTCTTT. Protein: CSVGQITEAFF.

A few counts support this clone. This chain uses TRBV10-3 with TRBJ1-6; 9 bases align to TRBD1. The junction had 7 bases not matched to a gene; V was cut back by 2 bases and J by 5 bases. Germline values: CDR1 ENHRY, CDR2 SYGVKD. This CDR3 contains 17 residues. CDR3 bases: TGTGCCATCAGTGAGACACAGGGGGCCATCAATAATTCACCCCTCCACTTT. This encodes CAISETQGAINNSPLHF.